A selection of T cell receptor beta chains follows, all from one sample in a study of blood T cell repertoires in COVID-19. Profiled with immunoSEQ multiplex PCR; TCRdb holds only in-frame clones, not every one. The sample comprises 250,000 to 300,000 clones, about nine tenths of which are singletons, and 10% to 12% rests with the top ten. The specimen was peripheral blood. These receptors were obtained from a woman younger than 45 with COVID-19, enrolled during active disease. Each CDR3 is given with its conserved first and last residue. Fields, in order: D gene, J gene, clone size, V gene, CDR3 DNA, CDR3 protein. A D gene is named only where the DNA matches it firmly. Clone size is given for some rows only: seen once, a few or many times, or a class if the clone is expanded.

D: .; J: TRBJ1-2; size: .; V: TRBV5-1; DNA: TGCGCCAGCAGCTTGAGCAGGGTGGATGGCTACACCTTC; CDR3: CASSLSRVDGYTF
D: .; J: TRBJ1-3; size: .; V: TRBV5-6; DNA: TGTGCCAGCAGCTTCCCGTCGCAGGGCGGAAACACCATATATTTT; CDR3: CASSFPSQGGNTIYF
D: .; J: TRBJ1-1; size: .; V: TRBV28; DNA: TGTGCCAGCAGAACATGGGACGCGGGACGAAAAGCTTTCTTT; CDR3: CASRTWDAGRKAFF
D: .; J: TRBJ2-7; size: .; V: TRBV5-4; DNA: TGTGCCAGCAGCTCACTTGGGAGCTGGTCCGAGCAGTACTTC; CDR3: CASSSLGSWSEQYF
D: TRBD1; J: TRBJ1-3; size: .; V: TRBV18; DNA: TGTGCCAGCTCACCTGGACAGGGAGCTGGAAACACCATATATTTT; CDR3: CASSPGQGAGNTIYF
D: .; J: TRBJ1-1; size: .; V: TRBV29-1; DNA: TGCAGCACTTCTTCAAGGAACACTGAAGCTTTCTTT; CDR3: CSTSSRNTEAFF
D: TRBD1; J: TRBJ2-7; size: .; V: TRBV18; DNA: TGTGCCAGCTCACCAACCGGGACAGGGGTCGAGCAGTACTTC; CDR3: CASSPTGTGVEQYF
D: .; J: TRBJ1-1; size: few; V: TRBV19; DNA: TGTGCCAGTAGTTTAGACAGGTGGAACACTGAAGCTTTCTTT; CDR3: CASSLDRWNTEAFF
D: TRBD2; J: TRBJ2-2; size: .; V: TRBV7-3; DNA: TGTGCCAGCAGCTCGACTAGCGGATTGAACACCGGGGAGCTGTTTTTT; CDR3: CASSSTSGLNTGELFF
D: .; J: TRBJ2-3; size: .; V: TRBV10-3; DNA: TGTGCCATCAGTGGGGATGGGACTTTGAGCACAGATACGCAGTATTTT; CDR3: CAISGDGTLSTDTQYF
D: .; J: TRBJ2-7; size: .; V: TRBV21-1; DNA: TGTGCCAGCACGCCGGGACAGGGATCGGTCGAGCAGTACTTC; CDR3: CASTPGQGSVEQYF
D: .; J: TRBJ2-2; size: .; V: TRBV2; DNA: TGTGCCAGGGAGAAGGACATTAACACCGGGGAGCTGTTTTTT; CDR3: CAREKDINTGELFF
D: .; J: TRBJ1-2; size: few; V: TRBV9; DNA: TGTGCCAGCAGCGCGAGGGACACCTACTATGGCTACACCTTC; CDR3: CASSARDTYYGYTF
D: TRBD2; J: TRBJ2-5; size: .; V: TRBV5-6; DNA: TGTGCCAGCAGCCGGTATGCGGGAGGGCCGCGGCAAGAGACCCAGTACTTC; CDR3: CASSRYAGGPRQETQYF
D: TRBD1; J: TRBJ1-1; size: .; V: TRBV2; DNA: TGTGCCAGCAGGCCGGGACAGGGGGCGCAGAAGGCCACTGAAGCTTTCTTT; CDR3: CASRPGQGAQKATEAFF
D: TRBD2; J: TRBJ2-1; size: .; V: TRBV10-1; DNA: TGCGCCAGCAGTGCTGGGACTAGCGGGAGTGACGATGAGCAGTTCTTC; CDR3: CASSAGTSGSDDEQFF
D: .; J: TRBJ2-3; size: .; V: TRBV5-4; DNA: TGTGCCAGCAGCTTGGACAGGCCCAGTTTGGGTGTGCAGTATTTT; CDR3: CASSLDRPSLGVQYF
D: TRBD1; J: TRBJ1-1; size: .; V: TRBV7-3; DNA: TGTGCCAGCAGCACCGGGACAGGGGACGAAGCTTTCTTT; CDR3: CASSTGTGDEAFF
D: .; J: TRBJ1-5; size: .; V: TRBV27; DNA: TGTGCCAGCAGTTTAGCCGGGTTGGAACAGCCCCAGCATTTT; CDR3: CASSLAGLEQPQHF
D: .; J: TRBJ1-6; size: .; V: TRBV5-1; DNA: TGCGCCAGCAGCTTGGTAGGCGGAAATTCACCCCTCCACTTT; CDR3: CASSLVGGNSPLHF
D: TRBD2; J: TRBJ2-7; size: once; V: TRBV28; DNA: TGTGCCAGCAGTCCTACGGGACTAAAATACTACGAGCAGTACTTC; CDR3: CASSPTGLKYYEQYF
D: .; J: TRBJ1-1; size: .; V: TRBV30; DNA: TGTGCCTGGAGGGAGGGGCAGACCCAACGGGAAGCTTTCTTT; CDR3: CAWREGQTQREAFF
D: .; J: TRBJ1-1; size: once; V: TRBV3-1/TRBV3-2; DNA: TGTGCCAGCAGCCAAGAATATCCGGGGTTAATAGGTTTCTTT; CDR3: CASSQEYPGLIGFF
D: .; J: TRBJ1-2; size: .; V: TRBV28; DNA: TGTGCCAGCAGACGGCGGGACTCGTATGGCTACACCTTC; CDR3: CASRRRDSYGYTF
D: TRBD1; J: TRBJ2-5; size: .; V: TRBV5-5; DNA: TGTGCCAGCAGCTTTAGGCCCGACAGGGTCGACGAGACCCAGTACTTC; CDR3: CASSFRPDRVDETQYF
D: .; J: TRBJ1-6; size: .; V: TRBV7-3; DNA: TGTGCCAGCTCCTTGGGGGGGGTAGATAATTCACCCCTCCACTTT; CDR3: CASSLGGVDNSPLHF
D: TRBD1; J: TRBJ1-1; size: .; V: TRBV6-5; DNA: TGTGCCAGCATTCAAATACAGGGGGCTACTGAAGCTTTCTTT; CDR3: CASIQIQGATEAFF
D: .; J: TRBJ1-2; size: .; V: TRBV27; DNA: TGTGCCAGCAGTTTATCGCGGGGGGCGAACTATGGCTACACCTTC; CDR3: CASSLSRGANYGYTF
D: TRBD2; J: TRBJ2-3; size: .; V: TRBV28; DNA: TGTGCCAGCAGTTTCCCCTCCGGTAGCGGGGCCACAGATACGCAGTATTTT; CDR3: CASSFPSGSGATDTQYF
D: TRBD1; J: TRBJ2-1; size: .; V: TRBV5-4; DNA: TGTGCCAGCAGCGGACGACAGGGGGGTGACAATGAGCAGTTCTTC; CDR3: CASSGRQGGDNEQFF
D: .; J: TRBJ1-2; size: .; V: TRBV19; DNA: TGTGCCAGTAGTACACGACAGGCGCGCTATGGCTACACCTTC; CDR3: CASSTRQARYGYTF
D: TRBD2; J: TRBJ2-5; size: .; V: TRBV11-1; DNA: TGTGCCAGCAGCCGGACTAGCGGGATGTTGGAGACCCAGTACTTC; CDR3: CASSRTSGMLETQYF
D: TRBD2; J: TRBJ2-7; size: .; V: TRBV9; DNA: TGCGCCCGCAGCGCGGGGGGGGAAGGCTACGAGCAGTACTTC; CDR3: CARSAGGEGYEQYF
D: .; J: TRBJ2-3; size: .; V: TRBV10-3; DNA: TGTGCCATCAGTGAGCCACCGGGCACAGATACGCAGTATTTT; CDR3: CAISEPPGTDTQYF